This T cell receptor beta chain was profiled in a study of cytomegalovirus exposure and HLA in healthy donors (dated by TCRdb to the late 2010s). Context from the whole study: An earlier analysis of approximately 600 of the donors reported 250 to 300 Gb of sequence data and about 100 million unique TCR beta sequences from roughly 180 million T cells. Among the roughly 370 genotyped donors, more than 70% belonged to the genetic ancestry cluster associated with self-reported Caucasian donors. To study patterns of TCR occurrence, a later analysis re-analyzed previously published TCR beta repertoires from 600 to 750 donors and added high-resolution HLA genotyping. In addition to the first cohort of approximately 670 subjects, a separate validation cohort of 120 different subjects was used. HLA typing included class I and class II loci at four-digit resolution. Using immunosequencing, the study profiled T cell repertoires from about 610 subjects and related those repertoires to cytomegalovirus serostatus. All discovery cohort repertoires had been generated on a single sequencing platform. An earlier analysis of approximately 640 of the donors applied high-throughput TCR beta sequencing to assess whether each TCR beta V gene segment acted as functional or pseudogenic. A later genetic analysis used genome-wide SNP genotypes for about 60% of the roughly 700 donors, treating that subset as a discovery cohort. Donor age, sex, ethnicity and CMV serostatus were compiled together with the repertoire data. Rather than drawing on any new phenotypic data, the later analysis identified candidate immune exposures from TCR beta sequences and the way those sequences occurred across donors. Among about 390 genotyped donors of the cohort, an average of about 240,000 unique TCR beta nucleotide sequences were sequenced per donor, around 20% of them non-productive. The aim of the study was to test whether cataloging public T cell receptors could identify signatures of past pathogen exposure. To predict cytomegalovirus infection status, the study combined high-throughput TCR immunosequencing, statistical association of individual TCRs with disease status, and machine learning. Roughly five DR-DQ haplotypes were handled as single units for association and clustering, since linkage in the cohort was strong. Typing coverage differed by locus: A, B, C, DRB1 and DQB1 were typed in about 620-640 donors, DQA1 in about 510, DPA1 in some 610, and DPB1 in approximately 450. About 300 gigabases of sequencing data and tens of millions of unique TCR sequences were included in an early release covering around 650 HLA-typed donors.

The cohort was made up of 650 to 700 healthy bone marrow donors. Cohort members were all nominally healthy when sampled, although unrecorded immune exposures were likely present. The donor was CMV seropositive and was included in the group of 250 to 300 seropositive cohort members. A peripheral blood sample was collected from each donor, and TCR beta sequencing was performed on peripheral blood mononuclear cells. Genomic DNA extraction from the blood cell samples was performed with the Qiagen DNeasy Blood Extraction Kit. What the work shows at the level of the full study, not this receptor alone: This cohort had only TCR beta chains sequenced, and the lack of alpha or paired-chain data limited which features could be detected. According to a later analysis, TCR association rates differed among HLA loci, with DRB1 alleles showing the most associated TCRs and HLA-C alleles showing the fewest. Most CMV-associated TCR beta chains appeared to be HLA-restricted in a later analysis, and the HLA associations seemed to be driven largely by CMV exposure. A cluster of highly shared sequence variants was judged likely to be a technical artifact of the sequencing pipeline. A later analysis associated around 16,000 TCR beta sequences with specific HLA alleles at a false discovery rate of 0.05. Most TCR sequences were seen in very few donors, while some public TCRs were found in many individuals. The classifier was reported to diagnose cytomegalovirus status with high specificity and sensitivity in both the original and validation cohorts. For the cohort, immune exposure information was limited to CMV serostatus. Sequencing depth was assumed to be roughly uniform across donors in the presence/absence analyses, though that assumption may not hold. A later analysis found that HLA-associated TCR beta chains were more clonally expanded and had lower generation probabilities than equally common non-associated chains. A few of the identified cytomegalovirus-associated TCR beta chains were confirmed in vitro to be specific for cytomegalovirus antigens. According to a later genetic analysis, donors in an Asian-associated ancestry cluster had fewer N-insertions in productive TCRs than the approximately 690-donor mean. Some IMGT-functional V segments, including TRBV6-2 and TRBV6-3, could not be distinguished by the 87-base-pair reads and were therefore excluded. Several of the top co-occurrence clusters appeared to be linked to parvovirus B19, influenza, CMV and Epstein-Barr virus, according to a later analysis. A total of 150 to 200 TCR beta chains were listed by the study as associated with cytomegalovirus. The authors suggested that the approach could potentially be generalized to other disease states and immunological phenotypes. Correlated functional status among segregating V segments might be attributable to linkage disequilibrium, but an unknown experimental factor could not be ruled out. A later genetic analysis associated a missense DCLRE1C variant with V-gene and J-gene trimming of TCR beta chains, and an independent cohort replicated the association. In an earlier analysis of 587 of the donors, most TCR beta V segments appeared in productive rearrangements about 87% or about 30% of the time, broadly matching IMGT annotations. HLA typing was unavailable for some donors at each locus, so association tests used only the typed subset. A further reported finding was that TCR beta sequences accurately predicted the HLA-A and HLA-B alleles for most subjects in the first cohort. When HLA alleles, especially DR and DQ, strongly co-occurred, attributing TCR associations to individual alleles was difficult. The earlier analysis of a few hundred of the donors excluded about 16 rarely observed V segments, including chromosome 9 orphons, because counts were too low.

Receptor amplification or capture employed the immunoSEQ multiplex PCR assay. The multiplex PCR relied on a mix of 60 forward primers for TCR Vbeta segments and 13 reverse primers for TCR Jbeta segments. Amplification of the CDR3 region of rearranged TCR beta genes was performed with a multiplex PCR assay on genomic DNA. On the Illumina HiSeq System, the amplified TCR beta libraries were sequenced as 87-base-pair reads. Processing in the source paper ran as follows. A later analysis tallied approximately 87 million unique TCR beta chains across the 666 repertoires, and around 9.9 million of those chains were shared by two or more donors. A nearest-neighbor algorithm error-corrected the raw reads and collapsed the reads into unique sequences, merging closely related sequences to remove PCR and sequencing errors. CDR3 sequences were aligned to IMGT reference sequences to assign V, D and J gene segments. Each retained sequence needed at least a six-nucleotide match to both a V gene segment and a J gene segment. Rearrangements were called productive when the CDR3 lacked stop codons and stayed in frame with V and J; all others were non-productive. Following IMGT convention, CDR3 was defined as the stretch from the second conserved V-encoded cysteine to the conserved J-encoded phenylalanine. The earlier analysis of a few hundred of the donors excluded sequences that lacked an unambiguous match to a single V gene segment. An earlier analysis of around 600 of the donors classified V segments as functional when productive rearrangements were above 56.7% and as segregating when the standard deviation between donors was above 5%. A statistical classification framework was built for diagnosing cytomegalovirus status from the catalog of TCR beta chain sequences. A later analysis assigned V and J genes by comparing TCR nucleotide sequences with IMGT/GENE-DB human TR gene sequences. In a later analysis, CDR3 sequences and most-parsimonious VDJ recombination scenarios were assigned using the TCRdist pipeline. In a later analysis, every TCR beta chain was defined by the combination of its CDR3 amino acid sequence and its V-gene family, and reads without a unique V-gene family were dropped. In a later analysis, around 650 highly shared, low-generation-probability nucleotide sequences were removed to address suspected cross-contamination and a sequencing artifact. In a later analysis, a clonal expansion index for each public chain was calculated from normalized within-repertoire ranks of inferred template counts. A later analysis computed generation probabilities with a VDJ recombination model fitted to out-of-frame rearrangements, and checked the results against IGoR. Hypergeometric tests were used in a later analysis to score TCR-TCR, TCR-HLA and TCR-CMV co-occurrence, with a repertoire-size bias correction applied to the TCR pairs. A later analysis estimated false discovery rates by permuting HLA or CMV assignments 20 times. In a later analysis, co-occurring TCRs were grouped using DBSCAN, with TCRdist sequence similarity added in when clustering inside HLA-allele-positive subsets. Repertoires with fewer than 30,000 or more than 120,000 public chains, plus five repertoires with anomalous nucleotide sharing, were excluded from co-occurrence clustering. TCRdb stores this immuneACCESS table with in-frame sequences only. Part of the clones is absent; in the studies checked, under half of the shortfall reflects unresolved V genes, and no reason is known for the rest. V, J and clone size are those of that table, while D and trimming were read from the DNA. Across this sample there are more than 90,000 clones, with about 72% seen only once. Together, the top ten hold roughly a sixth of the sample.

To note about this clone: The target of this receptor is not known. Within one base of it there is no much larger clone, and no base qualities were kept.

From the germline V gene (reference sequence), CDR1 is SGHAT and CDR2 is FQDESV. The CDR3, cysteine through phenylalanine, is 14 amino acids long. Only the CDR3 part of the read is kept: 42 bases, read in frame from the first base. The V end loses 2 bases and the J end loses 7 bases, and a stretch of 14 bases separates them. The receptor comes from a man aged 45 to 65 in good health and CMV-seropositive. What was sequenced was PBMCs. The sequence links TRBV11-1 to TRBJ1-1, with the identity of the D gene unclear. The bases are TGTGCCAGCAGCTTAAGGCTCGGGGATGGTGAAGCTTTCTTT. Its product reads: CASSLRLGDGEAFF.